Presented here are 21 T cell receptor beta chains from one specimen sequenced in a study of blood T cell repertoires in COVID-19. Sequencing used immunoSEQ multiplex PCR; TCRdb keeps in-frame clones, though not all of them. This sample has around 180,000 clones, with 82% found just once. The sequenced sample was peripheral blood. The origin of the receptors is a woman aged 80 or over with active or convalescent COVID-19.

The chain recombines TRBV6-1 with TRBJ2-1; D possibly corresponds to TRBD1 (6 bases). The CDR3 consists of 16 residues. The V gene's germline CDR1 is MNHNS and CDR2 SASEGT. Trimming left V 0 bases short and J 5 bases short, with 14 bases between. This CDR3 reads CASSEAGGWKNNEQFF. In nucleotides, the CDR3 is TGTGCCAGCAGTGAAGCAGGGGGTTGGAAAAACAATGAGCAGTTCTTC.

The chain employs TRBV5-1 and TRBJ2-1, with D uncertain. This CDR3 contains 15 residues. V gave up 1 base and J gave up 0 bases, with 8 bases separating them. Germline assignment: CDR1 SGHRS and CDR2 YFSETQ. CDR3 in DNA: TGCGCCAGCAGCTTGAGATCACTCTCCTACAATGAGCAGTTCTTC. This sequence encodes CASSLRSLSYNEQFF. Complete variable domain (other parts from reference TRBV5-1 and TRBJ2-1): KAGVTQTPRYLIKTRGQQVTLSCSPISGHRSVSWYQQTPGQGLQFLFEYFSETQRNKGNFPGRFSGRQFSNSRSEMNVSTLELGDSALYLCASSLRSLSYNEQFFGPGTRLTVL.

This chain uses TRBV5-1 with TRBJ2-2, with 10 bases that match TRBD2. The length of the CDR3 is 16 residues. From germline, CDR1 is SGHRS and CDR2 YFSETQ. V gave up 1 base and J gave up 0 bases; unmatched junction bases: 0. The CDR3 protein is CASSLLAGANTGELFF. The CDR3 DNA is TGCGCCAGCAGCTTGCTAGCGGGAGCGAACACCGGGGAGCTGTTTTTT.

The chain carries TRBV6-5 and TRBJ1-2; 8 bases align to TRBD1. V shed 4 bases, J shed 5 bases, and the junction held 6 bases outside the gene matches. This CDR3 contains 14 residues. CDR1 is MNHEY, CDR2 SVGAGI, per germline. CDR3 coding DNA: TGTGCCAGCAGTTTCTCAGGGGGCCGGTATGGCTACACCTTC. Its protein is CASSFSGGRYGYTF.

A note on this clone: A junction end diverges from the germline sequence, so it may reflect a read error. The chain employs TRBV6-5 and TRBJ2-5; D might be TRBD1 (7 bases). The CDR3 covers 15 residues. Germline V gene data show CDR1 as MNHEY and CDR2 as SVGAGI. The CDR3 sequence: CAGSRDRVGGETQYF. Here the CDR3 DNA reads TGTGCCGGCAGCCGCGACAGGGTCGGAGGGGAGACCCAGTACTTC.

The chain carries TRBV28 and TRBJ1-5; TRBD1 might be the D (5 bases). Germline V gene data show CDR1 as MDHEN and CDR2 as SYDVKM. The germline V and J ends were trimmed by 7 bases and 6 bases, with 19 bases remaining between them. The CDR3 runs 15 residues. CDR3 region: CASTQPGRVSQPQHF. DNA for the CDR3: TGTGCCAGCACCCAACCGGGCAGGGTTTCTCAGCCCCAGCATTTT.

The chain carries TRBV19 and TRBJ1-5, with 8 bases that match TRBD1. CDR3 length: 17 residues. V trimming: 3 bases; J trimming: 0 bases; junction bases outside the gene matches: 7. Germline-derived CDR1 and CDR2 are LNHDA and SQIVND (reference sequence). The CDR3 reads CASSIEGTGDSNQPQHF. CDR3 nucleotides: TGTGCCAGTAGTATCGAAGGGACAGGCGATAGCAATCAGCCCCAGCATTTT.

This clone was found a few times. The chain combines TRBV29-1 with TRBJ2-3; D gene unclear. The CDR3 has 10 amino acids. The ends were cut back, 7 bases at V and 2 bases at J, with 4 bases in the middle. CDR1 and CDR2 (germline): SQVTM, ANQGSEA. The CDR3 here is CSAYTDTQYF. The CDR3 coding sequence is TGCAGCGCCTACACAGATACGCAGTATTTT.

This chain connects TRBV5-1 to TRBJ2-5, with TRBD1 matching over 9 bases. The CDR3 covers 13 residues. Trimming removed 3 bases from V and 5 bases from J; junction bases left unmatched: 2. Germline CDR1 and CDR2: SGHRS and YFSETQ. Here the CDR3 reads CASSSQGAETQYF. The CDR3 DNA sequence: TGCGCCAGCAGCTCACAGGGGGCCGAGACCCAGTACTTC.

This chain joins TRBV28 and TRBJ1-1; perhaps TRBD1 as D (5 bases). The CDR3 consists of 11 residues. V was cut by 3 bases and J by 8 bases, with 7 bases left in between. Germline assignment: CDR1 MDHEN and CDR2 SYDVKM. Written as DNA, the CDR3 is TGTGCCAGCAGTTTGGGGGGGGAAGCTTTCTTT. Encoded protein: CASSLGGEAFF. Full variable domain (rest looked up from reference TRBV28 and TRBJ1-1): DVKVTQSSRYLVKRTGEKVFLECVQDMDHENMFWYRQDPGLGLRLIYFSYDVKMKEKGDIPEGYSVSREKKERFSLILESASTNQTSMYLCASSLGGEAFFGQGTRLTVV.

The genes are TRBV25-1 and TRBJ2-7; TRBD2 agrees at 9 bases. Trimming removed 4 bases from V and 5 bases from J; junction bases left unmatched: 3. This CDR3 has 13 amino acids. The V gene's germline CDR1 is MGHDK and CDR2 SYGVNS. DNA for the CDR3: TGTGCCAGCAGTGTTAGCGGGAGAGACGAGCAGTACTTC. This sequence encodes CASSVSGRDEQYF.

The CDR3 protein is CASSQGSGYGYTF. As DNA, the CDR3 is TGTGCCAGCAGCCAAGGGAGCGGCTATGGCTACACCTTC. The chain has TRBV9 and TRBJ1-2; D remains ambiguous. This CDR3 comprises 13 residues. The V gene lost 4 bases and the J gene lost 4 bases, with 11 bases spanning the gap. Looked up from germline, CDR1 is SGDLS and CDR2 is YYNGEE.

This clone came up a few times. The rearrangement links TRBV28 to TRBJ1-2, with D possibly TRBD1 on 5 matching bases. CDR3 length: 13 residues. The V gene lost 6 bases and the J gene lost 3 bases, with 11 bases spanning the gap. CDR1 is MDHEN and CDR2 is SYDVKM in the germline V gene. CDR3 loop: CASSVRGDYGYTF. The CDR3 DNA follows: TGTGCCAGCAGCGTTAGGGGTGACTATGGCTACACCTTC.

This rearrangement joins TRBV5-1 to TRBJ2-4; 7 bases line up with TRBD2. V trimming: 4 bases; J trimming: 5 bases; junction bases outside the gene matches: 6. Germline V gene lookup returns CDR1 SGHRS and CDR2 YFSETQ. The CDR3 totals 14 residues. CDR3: CASSGDYGENIQYF. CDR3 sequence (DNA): TGCGCCAGCAGCGGGGACTATGGGGAAAACATTCAGTACTTC.

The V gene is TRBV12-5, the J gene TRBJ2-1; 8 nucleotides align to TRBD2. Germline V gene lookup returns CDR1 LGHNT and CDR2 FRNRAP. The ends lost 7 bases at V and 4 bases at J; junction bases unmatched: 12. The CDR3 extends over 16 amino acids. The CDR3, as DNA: TGTGCTAGTGCCCAACGGGGGGGCGGGAGATACAATGAGCAGTTCTTC. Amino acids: CASAQRGGGRYNEQFF.

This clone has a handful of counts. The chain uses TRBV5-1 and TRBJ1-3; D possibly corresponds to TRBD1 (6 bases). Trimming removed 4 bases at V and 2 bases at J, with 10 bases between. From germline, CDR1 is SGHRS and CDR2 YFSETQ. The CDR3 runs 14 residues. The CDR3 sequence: CASSRRGAGNTIYF. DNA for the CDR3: TGCGCCAGCAGCCGCAGGGGAGCTGGAAACACCATATATTTT.

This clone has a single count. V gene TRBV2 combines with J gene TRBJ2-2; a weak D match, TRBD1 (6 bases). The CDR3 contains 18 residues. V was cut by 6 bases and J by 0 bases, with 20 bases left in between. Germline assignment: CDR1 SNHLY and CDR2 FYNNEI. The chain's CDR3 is CASRGLGQPSANTGELFF. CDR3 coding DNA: TGTGCCAGCAGAGGACTGGGACAACCGAGCGCGAACACCGGGGAGCTGTTTTTT. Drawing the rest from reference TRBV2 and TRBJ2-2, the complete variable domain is EPEVTQTPSHQVTQMGQEVILRCVPISNHLYFYWYRQILGQKVEFLVSFYNNEISEKSEIFDDQFSVERPDGSNFTLKIRSTKLEDSAMYFCASRGLGQPSANTGELFFGEGSRLTVL.

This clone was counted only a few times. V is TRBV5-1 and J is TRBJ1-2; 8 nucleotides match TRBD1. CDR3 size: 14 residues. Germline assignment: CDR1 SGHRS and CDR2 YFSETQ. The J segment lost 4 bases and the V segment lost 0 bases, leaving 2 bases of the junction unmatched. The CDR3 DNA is TGCGCCAGCAGCTTGGCAGGGGGCGCCTATGGCTACACCTTC. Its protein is CASSLAGGAYGYTF.

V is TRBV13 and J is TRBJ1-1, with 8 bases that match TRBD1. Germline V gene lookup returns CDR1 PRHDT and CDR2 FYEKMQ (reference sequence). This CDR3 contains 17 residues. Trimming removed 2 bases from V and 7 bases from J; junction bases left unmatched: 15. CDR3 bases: TGTGCCAGCAGCTTACCCCGGACAGGGATTAATCCCCTTGAAGCTTTCTTT. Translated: CASSLPRTGINPLEAFF.

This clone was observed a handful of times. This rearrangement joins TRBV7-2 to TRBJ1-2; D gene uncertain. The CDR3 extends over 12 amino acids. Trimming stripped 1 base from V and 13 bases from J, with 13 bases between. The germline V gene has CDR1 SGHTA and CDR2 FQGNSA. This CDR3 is CASSLVGRPITF. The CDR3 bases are TGTGCCAGCAGCTTAGTTGGCCGCCCGATCACCTTC.

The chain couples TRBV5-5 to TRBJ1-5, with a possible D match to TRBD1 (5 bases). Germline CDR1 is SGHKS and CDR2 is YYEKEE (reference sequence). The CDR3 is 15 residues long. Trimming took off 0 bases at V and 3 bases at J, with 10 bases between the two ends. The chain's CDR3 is CASSLEGLFNQPQHF. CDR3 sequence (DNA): TGTGCCAGCAGCTTGGAGGGGCTCTTCAATCAGCCCCAGCATTTT.